The T cell receptor (beta chain) under discussion was sequenced for a study of blood T cell repertoires in COVID-19. Turning to the study itself: In each case, the material was cDNA or gDNA derived from T cells, B-cell-depleted T cells, or PBMCs.

Method: immunoSEQ multiplex PCR; TCRdb's copy keeps in-frame clones and lacks some. The data show 150,000 to 200,000 clones, 80% to 90% seen once. This CDR3 spans 15 amino acids. The V gene's germline CDR1 is MNHEY and CDR2 SMNVEV (reference sequence). V lost 0 bases and J lost 6; bases outside the gene matches: 6. The V call is TRBV27, the J call TRBJ1-1; TRBD1 aligns across 8 bases. Sequencing was done on a sample of peripheral blood. This TCR was sampled from a woman in her 70s with acute or convalescent COVID-19. CDR3 in amino acids: CASSLSMRQGPEAFF. DNA for the CDR3: TGTGCCAGCAGTTTATCGATGAGACAGGGGCCTGAAGCTTTCTTT.